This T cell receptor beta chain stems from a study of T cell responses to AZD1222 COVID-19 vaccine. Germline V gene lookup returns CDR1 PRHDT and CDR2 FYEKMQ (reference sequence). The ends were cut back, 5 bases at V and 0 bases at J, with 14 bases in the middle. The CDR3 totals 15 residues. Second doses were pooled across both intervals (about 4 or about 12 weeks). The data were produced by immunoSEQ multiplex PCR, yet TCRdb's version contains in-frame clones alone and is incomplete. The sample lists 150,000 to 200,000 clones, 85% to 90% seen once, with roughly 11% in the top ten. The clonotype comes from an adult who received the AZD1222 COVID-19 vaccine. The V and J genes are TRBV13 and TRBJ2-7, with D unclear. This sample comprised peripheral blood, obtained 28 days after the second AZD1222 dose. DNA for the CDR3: TGTGCCAGCAGCCCTGGTGACGGGCCCTCCTACGAGCAGTACTTC. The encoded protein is CASSPGDGPSYEQYF.